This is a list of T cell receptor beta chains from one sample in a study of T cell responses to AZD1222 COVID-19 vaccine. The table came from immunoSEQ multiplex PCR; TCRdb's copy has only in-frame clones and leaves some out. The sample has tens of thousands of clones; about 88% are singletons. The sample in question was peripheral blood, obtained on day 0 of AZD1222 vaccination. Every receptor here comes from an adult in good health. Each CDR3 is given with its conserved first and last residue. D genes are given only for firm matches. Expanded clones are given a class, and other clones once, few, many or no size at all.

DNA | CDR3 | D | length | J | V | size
TGTGCCAGCCGGGGACTCCCGGGGCAGCCCCAGCATTTT | CASRGLPGQPQHF | NA | 13 | TRBJ1-5 | TRBV2 | NA
TGTGCCAGCAGCCTGACAGTTGCGGGCACTGAAGCTTTCTTT | CASSLTVAGTEAFF | NA | 14 | TRBJ1-1 | TRBV6-2/TRBV6-3 | NA
TGTGCCAGCTCTCACAGGGGCCCCGGGGAGCTGTTTTTT | CASSHRGPGELFF | TRBD1 | 13 | TRBJ2-2 | TRBV6-7 | once
TGTGCCAGCAGCTTAACAGCTGGGCAGCTACTCAATGAGCAGTTCTTC | CASSLTAGQLLNEQFF | NA | 16 | TRBJ2-1 | TRBV7-3 | NA
TGTGCCAGCAGCCCCTTCATGCGGACCAGCTCCTACAATGAGCAGTTCTTC | CASSPFMRTSSYNEQFF | NA | 17 | TRBJ2-1 | TRBV7-8 | NA
TGTGCCAGCAGATCCCCGTTGGGAGTGAACACTGAAGCTTTCTTT | CASRSPLGVNTEAFF | NA | 15 | TRBJ1-1 | TRBV6-5 | NA
TGCAGCGTCCACAGGGCAGAACCCTCTGGAAACACCATATATTTT | CSVHRAEPSGNTIYF | NA | 15 | TRBJ1-3 | TRBV29-1 | NA
TGTGCCAGCAGTACCCGACAGGGGCACTACAATGAGCAGTTCTTC | CASSTRQGHYNEQFF | TRBD1 | 15 | TRBJ2-1 | TRBV6-5 | NA
TGTGCCAGCACCCTTCGCGGAAACACCATATATTTT | CASTLRGNTIYF | NA | 12 | TRBJ1-3 | TRBV11-2 | NA
TGTGCCAGCAGCTTAGATGAAGCAACCGGGGAGCTGTTTTTT | CASSLDEATGELFF | NA | 14 | TRBJ2-2 | TRBV7-8 | NA
TGCAGCGGCGGGCCATACAATGAGCAGTTCTTC | CSGGPYNEQFF | NA | 11 | TRBJ2-1 | TRBV29-1 | few
TGTGCCAGCAGCCATGACTCCTACGAGCAGTACTTC | CASSHDSYEQYF | NA | 12 | TRBJ2-7 | TRBV3-1/TRBV3-2 | NA
TGTGCCACCAGTGCAACTGACAGGGTCACAGGCTACACCTTC | CATSATDRVTGYTF | TRBD1 | 14 | TRBJ1-2 | TRBV24-1 | NA
TGTGCCAGCAGTTTGGGACTAGCGGGAATTGAGCAGTTCTTC | CASSLGLAGIEQFF | TRBD2 | 14 | TRBJ2-1 | TRBV6-5 | NA
TGTGCCAGCAGTGCCGTAATGACAGGGTCTGGTTCACCCCTCCACTTT | CASSAVMTGSGSPLHF | TRBD1 | 16 | TRBJ1-6 | TRBV6-1 | NA
TGTGCCAGCAGCCCTGGGGCAGCTCTGGGCCAGCCCCAGCATTTT | CASSPGAALGQPQHF | NA | 15 | TRBJ1-5 | TRBV3-1/TRBV3-2 | NA
TGTGCCATCAAGGGACAGGTGGGCGAGCAGTACTTC | CAIKGQVGEQYF | TRBD1 | 12 | TRBJ2-7 | TRBV10-3 | NA
TGTGCCAGCGGAAGCGTGGGACGGGGCAAAAACATTCAGTACTTC | CASGSVGRGKNIQYF | NA | 15 | TRBJ2-4 | TRBV3-1/TRBV3-2 | once
TGTGCCACCAGAAGGGCAAGTAATCAGCCCCAGCATTTT | CATRRASNQPQHF | NA | 13 | TRBJ1-5 | TRBV15 | NA
TGCAGTGCTAGTAAGCCCGAGGAAGGAATCAATCAGCCCCAGCATTTT | CSASKPEEGINQPQHF | NA | 16 | TRBJ1-5 | TRBV20-1 | once